This T cell receptor (beta chain) was profiled in a study of blood T cells in healthy people across ages. A second PCR, run for roughly 6 to 11 cycles, used a sample-barcoded 5' primer plus a J-beta primer mix. A template-switch adaptor that had 12 random nucleotides put a tag on each cDNA molecule. TCRdb re-analysed the 5' RACE reads in MiXCR, keeping a single row per CDR3 protein. This table holds 650,000 to 700,000 distinct CDR3 sequences, approximately 31% found once. V gave up 5 bases and J gave up 2 bases, with 15 bases separating them. The CDR3 has 15 amino acids. From germline, CDR1 is MNHEY and CDR2 SVGAGI. In the case of this clonotype: The antigen remains undetermined.

Study-wide findings and caveats: With age, beta diversity per million T cells declined roughly linearly, significantly by roughly 40.

Sequences were obtained from blood. This rearrangement joins TRBV6-5 to TRBJ2-5; D may be TRBD1 or TRBD2 (6 bases each). The receptor was derived from an elderly woman in good health. Written as DNA, the CDR3 is TGTGCCAGCAGTACCAGGGGAGGCAGGCAAGAGACCCAGTACTTC. Its translation: CASSTRGGRQETQYF.